What follows are 22 T cell receptor beta chains derived from one specimen sequenced in a study of spatial heterogeneity in lung cancer. Each CDR3 protein gets one entry after TCRdb re-called the 5' RACE reads with MiXCR. The sample includes roughly 120,000 distinct CDR3 sequences, about a tenth seen only once; the top ten take 24%. Indicated time point: blood at routine non-recurrence follow-up after resection. The specimen comprised PBMCs, sampled at follow-up. Receptors were obtained from a female donor with early-stage non-small cell lung cancer.

This clonotype was recorded many times. V gene TRBV29-1 combines with J gene TRBJ1-1; D unclear. The germline CDR1 and CDR2 sequences are SQVTM and ANQGSEA. There are 12 residues in the CDR3. V was shortened by 4 bases and J by 10 bases, with 16 bases between the two germline ends. This chain's CDR3 is CSVVSGSGVAFF. In DNA, the CDR3 is TGCAGCGTTGTCTCAGGAAGCGGGGTAGCTTTCTTT.

The V and J genes are TRBV27 and TRBJ2-3; no clear D gene. The ends were cut back, 5 bases at V and 5 bases at J, with 17 bases in the middle. CDR3 size: 15 residues. The germline CDR1 and CDR2 sequences are MNHEY and SMNVEV (reference sequence). The CDR3, as DNA: TGTGCCAGCAGTCCCGGGTTGAAAAGCGTAGATACGCAGTATTTT. Translated, it gives CASSPGLKSVDTQYF.

This clonotype was observed a few times. The V and J genes are TRBV11-2 and TRBJ2-1, with D perhaps TRBD1 (6 bases). The germline V and J ends were trimmed by 5 bases and 2 bases, with 16 bases remaining between them. Germline loops: CDR1 SGHAT, CDR2 FQNNGV. This CDR3 contains 16 residues. CDR3 protein: CASSPTTGPAYNEQFF. CDR3 coding DNA: TGTGCCAGCAGCCCCACCACAGGGCCAGCCTACAATGAGCAGTTCTTC.

The gene calls are TRBV28 and TRBJ2-2, with D perhaps matching TRBD1 (6 bases). Trimming cost V 5 bases and J 1 base, with 11 bases left between them. The CDR3 has 15 amino acids. In germline, CDR1 is MDHEN, CDR2 SYDVKM. The CDR3 sequence is CASSGAGVNTGELFF. DNA of the CDR3: TGTGCCAGCAGTGGGGCAGGGGTGAACACCGGGGAGCTGTTTTTT.

In its sample, this clonotype was seen many times. This chain uses TRBV2 with TRBJ2-4, with 8 nucleotides matching TRBD1. The germline V gene has CDR1 SNHLY and CDR2 FYNNEI. This CDR3 has 12 residues. The J segment lost 7 bases and the V segment lost 8 bases, leaving 4 bases of the junction unmatched. The chain's CDR3 is CASGQGRNIQYF. The CDR3, as DNA: TGTGCCAGCGGACAGGGACGGAACATTCAGTACTTC. The whole variable domain, filled in from reference TRBV2 and TRBJ2-4, reads EPEVTQTPSHQVTQMGQEVILRCVPISNHLYFYWYRQILGQKVEFLVSFYNNEISEKSEIFDDQFSVERPDGSNFTLKIRSTKLEDSAMYFCASGQGRNIQYFGAGTRLSVL.

This clonotype showed up many times. The chain is built from TRBV24-1 and TRBJ2-2, with no clear D. V lost 1 base to trimming and J lost 6 bases, with 8 bases between them. Germline CDR1 and CDR2: KGHDR and SFDVKD. This CDR3 has 14 amino acids. CDR3 region: CATSDFLLSGELFF. In DNA form, the CDR3 reads TGTGCCACCAGTGATTTCTTGCTCTCCGGGGAGCTGTTTTTT.

This sequence joins TRBV14 and TRBJ2-3; D call uncertain. Germline V gene sequence: CDR1 SGHDN, CDR2 FVKESK. The CDR3 is made up of 15 amino acids. Trimming removed 2 bases at V and 6 bases at J, with 15 bases between. In DNA form, the CDR3 reads TGTGCCAGCAGCCAATCATCTCGGTTTTCCGATACGCAGTATTTT. This gives the protein CASSQSSRFSDTQYF.

This rearrangement joins TRBV7-9 to TRBJ2-3; D not resolved. The germline gives CDR1 SEHNR, CDR2 FQNEAQ (reference sequence). The CDR3 consists of 14 residues. V gave up 4 bases and J gave up 3 bases, with 11 bases separating them. The CDR3 DNA reads as TGTGCCAGCAGCTCATGGGAACAAACAGATACGCAGTATTTT. Encoded protein: CASSSWEQTDTQYF.

The chain employs TRBV10-3 and TRBJ2-1; 8 nucleotides match TRBD2. The CDR3 consists of 15 residues. Germline CDR1 and CDR2: ENHRY and SYGVKD. The J segment lost 6 bases and the V segment lost 6 bases, leaving 10 bases of the junction unmatched. CDR3 sequence: CAIRGRSGTSNEQFF. CDR3 nucleotides: TGTGCCATCAGGGGCAGATCCGGGACTAGCAATGAGCAGTTCTTC.

This chain connects TRBV5-8 to TRBJ2-1; a possible D gene is TRBD2 (6 bases). V gave up 7 bases and J gave up 2 bases, with 13 bases separating them. Germline V gene data show CDR1 as SGHTS and CDR2 as YDEGEE. The CDR3 is made up of 14 amino acids. CDR3 residues: CASHGSATYNEQFF. CDR3 DNA: TGTGCCAGCCACGGGAGCGCTACCTACAATGAGCAGTTCTTC.

This clonotype was seen a handful of times. This rearrangement joins TRBV7-2 to TRBJ1-4; no clear D gene. Deletions cut 5 bases from V and 0 bases from J, with 7 bases between. CDR3 length equals 14 residues. The V gene's germline CDR1 is SGHTA and CDR2 FQGNSA. CDR3 protein: CASSAAATNEKLFF. The CDR3 region has the DNA TGTGCCAGCAGCGCAGCGGCAACTAATGAAAAACTGTTTTTT.

This chain connects TRBV20-1 to TRBJ2-7; 7 positions match TRBD2. CDR3 length equals 15 residues. CDR1 and CDR2 from the germline V gene are DFQATT and SNEGSKA (reference sequence). V was pared by 0 bases and J by 3 bases, with 8 bases of the junction left unmatched. DNA of the CDR3: TGCAGTGCTAGAGATCCCCTAGCGGAGAGCTACGAGCAGTACTTC. Translation: CSARDPLAESYEQYF.

Only a few counts were recorded for this clonotype. The V and J genes are TRBV10-3 and TRBJ1-2; D not resolved. The CDR3 sequence is 14 residues long. Trimming left V 1 base short and J 4 bases short, with 10 bases between. Germline loops: CDR1 ENHRY, CDR2 SYGVKD. CDR3 coding DNA: TGTGCCATCAGTGAGTTGGAGGGAGTCTATGGCTACACCTTC. Encoded protein: CAISELEGVYGYTF.

Many counts were recorded for this clonotype. The chain combines TRBV20-1 with TRBJ2-5, with no clear D. With 6 bases removed from V and 2 bases from J, the gap between germline ends came to 10 bases. Germline V CDR1 and CDR2: DFQATT, SNEGSKA (reference sequence). The CDR3 contains 12 residues. This CDR3 reads CSADSKQETQYF. The CDR3 DNA reads TGCAGTGCGGATAGCAAACAAGAGACCCAGTACTTC.

This clonotype turned up a few times. J is TRBJ2-1 and V is TRBV28, with TRBD2 identical over 9 bases. This CDR3 has 16 amino acids. Germline V gene sequence: CDR1 MDHEN, CDR2 SYDVKM. J lost 5 bases, V lost 2 bases, and 7 bases had no gene match. CDR3 DNA sequence: TGTGCCAGCAGTTTAAGTAGCGGGAGTTCCAACAATGAGCAGTTCTTC. Amino acid sequence: CASSLSSGSSNNEQFF.

V usage is TRBV6-1 and J usage is TRBJ1-5; no firm D call. This CDR3 contains 15 residues. V was pared by 3 bases and J by 6 bases, with 15 bases between. The germline CDR1 and CDR2 sequences are MNHNS and SASEGT. CDR3 amino acids: CASSERENGFQPQHF. As DNA, the CDR3 is TGTGCCAGCAGTGAGCGAGAGAATGGGTTTCAGCCCCAGCATTTT.

V gene TRBV3-1 combines with J gene TRBJ2-5; 8 positions match TRBD2. The V gene end was trimmed by 4 bases and the J gene end by 5 bases; junction bases not matched to a gene: 18. Germline V lookup: CDR1 LGHDT, CDR2 YNNKEL (reference sequence). The CDR3 is 18 residues long. The CDR3 DNA reads TGTGCCAGCAGCCCCGGGACAATAGCGGGAATTCAGTACGAGACCCAGTACTTC. Amino acids: CASSPGTIAGIQYETQYF.

There are a few counts of this clonotype. The rearrangement links TRBV19 to TRBJ2-5; a possible D gene is TRBD2 (6 bases). Germline-derived CDR1 and CDR2 are LNHDA and SQIVND (reference sequence). V was shortened by 5 bases and J by 5 bases, with 12 bases between the two germline ends. The CDR3 runs to 13 residues. CDR3 loop: CASSGTSLETQYF. The CDR3 region has the DNA TGTGCCAGTAGTGGTACTAGCTTGGAGACCCAGTACTTC. The whole variable domain, filled in from reference TRBV19 and TRBJ2-5, reads DGGITQSPKYLFRKEGQNVTLSCEQNLNHDAMYWYRQDPGQGLRLIYYSQIVNDFQKGDIAEGYSVSREKKESFPLTVTSAQKNPTAFYLCASSGTSLETQYFGPGTRLLVL.

This clonotype was seen only a few times. J is TRBJ2-1 and V is TRBV24-1; D unresolved. V was cut by 3 bases and J by 8 bases, with 13 bases left in between. Germline V lookup: CDR1 KGHDR, CDR2 SFDVKD. The CDR3 totals 14 residues. The DNA for the CDR3 is TGTGCCACCAGTGATGGCGGAAGAGGTGATGAGCAGTTCTTC. It codes for CATSDGGRGDEQFF.

V gene TRBV6-2 or TRBV6-3 combines with J gene TRBJ1-1; weak D call: TRBD1 (6 bases). This CDR3 has 14 residues. The germline gives CDR1 MNHEY, CDR2 SVGEGT. The V end lost 3 bases, the J end lost 5 bases, and 13 bases lay between the germline ends. The CDR3 DNA sequence: TGTGCCAGCAGTTATCATGAAGGGGGTACTGAAGCTTTCTTT. Protein product: CASSYHEGGTEAFF.

This clonotype showed up just a few times. The chain has TRBV14 and TRBJ1-1; possible D gene TRBD1, 5 bases. The V end lost 2 bases, the J end lost 4 bases, and 14 bases lay between the germline ends. The CDR3 consists of 15 residues. Germline V lookup: CDR1 SGHDN, CDR2 FVKESK. The CDR3 loop reads CASSQRQGSGTEAFF. The CDR3 DNA reads as TGTGCCAGCAGCCAACGGCAGGGTAGCGGCACTGAAGCTTTCTTT.

This clonotype was found many times. The chain combines TRBV9 with TRBJ2-3; D unresolved. Germline-derived CDR1 and CDR2 are SGDLS and YYNGEE. The ends were cut back, 3 bases at V and 1 base at J, with 3 bases in the middle. The CDR3 is 12 residues long. CDR3 region: CASSAGTDTQYF. DNA for the CDR3: TGTGCCAGCAGCGCAGGCACAGATACGCAGTATTTT. Complete variable domain (other parts from reference TRBV9 and TRBJ2-3): DSGVTQTPKHLITATGQRVTLRCSPRSGDLSVYWYQQSLDQGLQFLIQYYNGEERAKGNILERFSAQQFPDLHSELNLSSLELGDSALYFCASSAGTDTQYFGPGTRLTVL.